This TCR beta chain was sequenced in a study of shared clonotypes between healthy human individuals. Study-wide results and limits: Some naive CD4 clonotypes, roughly 4.5%, turned up in common across four donors.

An even split of each subset's genomic DNA across several immunoSEQ plates was performed. Profiled with immunoSEQ multiplex PCR; TCRdb holds only in-frame clones, not every one. The data contain 550,000 to 700,000 clones, around 73% of them singletons. Every one of the donors was a Caucasian adult that lived in Nashville, Tennessee. For this clone: Its specificity is not known.

The germline V gene has CDR1 SGHAT and CDR2 FQNNGV. V was clipped by 5 bases and J by 1 base, with 8 bases between them. The CDR3 has 13 amino acids. The rearrangement links TRBV11-2 to TRBJ1-1; D is unclear. Specimen: memory CD4+ T cells sorted from blood. Subset: CD45RA-negative fraction. The sequence derives from a woman aged 25 to 39 in good health. CDR3 DNA sequence: TGTGCCAGCAGCGAGGACGGGAACACTGAAGCTTTCTTT. Protein: CASSEDGNTEAFF.